Presented here are 30 T cell receptor beta chains from one specimen sequenced in a study of lymphopenia after photon versus proton radiotherapy. The protocol was immunoSEQ multiplex PCR, while the TCRdb copy is restricted to in-frame clones and leaves out a portion. The repertoire includes 60,000 or so clones, approximately 90% of them detected once, and 13% sits in the top ten. The source material was peripheral blood, sampled from a patient treated with proton-based radiotherapy. These receptors were collected from a man older than 75 with esophageal cancer.

The chain employs TRBV11-2 and TRBJ1-3, with 8 bases lining up with TRBD1. CDR1 and CDR2 from the germline V gene are SGHAT and FQNNGV. This CDR3 spans 14 amino acids. Trimming removed 3 bases from V and 8 bases from J; junction bases left unmatched: 6. The CDR3 nucleotides read TGTGCCAGCAGCTTCAACAGGGGGTCAGACACCATATATTTT. Translating it yields CASSFNRGSDTIYF.

This chain joins TRBV14 and TRBJ1-1; D is ambiguous. This CDR3 is 16 amino acids long. V was shortened by 1 base and J by 0 bases, with 12 bases between the two germline ends. From germline, CDR1 is SGHDN and CDR2 FVKESK. The CDR3 DNA follows: TGTGCCAGCAGCCAAGGAGCAGGCTCTATGAACACTGAAGCTTTCTTT. Its translation is CASSQGAGSMNTEAFF.

This rearrangement joins TRBV5-1 to TRBJ2-3, with D tentatively TRBD2 (7 bases). V lost 3 bases to trimming and J lost 0 bases, with 14 bases between them. The germline V gene has CDR1 SGHRS and CDR2 YFSETQ. The CDR3 runs to 16 residues. CDR3 DNA sequence: TGCGCCAGCAGCTGGCTGGCGGGGGCCAGCACAGATACGCAGTATTTT. As protein: CASSWLAGASTDTQYF.

The rearrangement uses TRBV19 and TRBJ1-2; D not resolved. This CDR3 contains 13 residues. CDR1 and CDR2 from the germline V gene are LNHDA and SQIVND (reference sequence). V dropped 7 bases and J dropped 4 bases, with 13 bases sitting between them. The CDR3 here is CASIEDEGYGYTF. The DNA of the CDR3 is TGTGCCAGTATCGAGGACGAGGGCTATGGCTACACCTTC.

This chain joins TRBV5-6 and TRBJ1-2; 9 nucleotides agree with TRBD1. From germline, CDR1 is SGHDT and CDR2 YYEEEE. There are 16 residues in the CDR3. V trimming: 5 bases; J trimming: 3 bases; junction bases outside the gene matches: 11. The CDR3 nucleotides read TGTGCCAGCAGGGTTTACGGGACAGGGATCGACTATGGCTACACCTTC. As protein: CASRVYGTGIDYGYTF.

The V gene is TRBV5-1, the J gene TRBJ2-5; 14 bases fit TRBD2. The CDR3 is 16 amino acids. V lost 4 bases and J lost 1; bases outside the gene matches: 3. In germline, CDR1 is SGHRS, CDR2 YFSETQ. CDR3 nucleotides: TGCGCCAGCAGCCCAGGACTAGCGGGGGGCCAAGAGACCCAGTACTTC. This gives the protein CASSPGLAGGQETQYF.

CDR3 DNA: TGTGCCTGCCTAAAGCGGGAATTGTACAATGAGCAGTTCTTC. Translation gives CACLKRELYNEQFF. The gene calls are TRBV30 and TRBJ2-1; 7 bases agree with TRBD2. V was clipped by 6 bases and J by 4 bases; unmatched bases: 9. The CDR3 is 14 residues long. CDR1 and CDR2 (germline): GTSNPN, SVGIG (reference sequence).

The chain couples TRBV5-6 to TRBJ1-2, with D unresolved. The V end lost 0 bases, the J end lost 6 bases, and 15 bases lay between the germline ends. This CDR3 has 15 residues. Germline V CDR1 and CDR2: SGHDT, YYEEEE. CDR3 amino acids: CASSLAGVILDGYTF. CDR3 nucleotide sequence: TGTGCCAGCAGCTTGGCCGGGGTGATATTGGATGGCTACACCTTC.

The gene calls are TRBV6-6 and TRBJ1-3, with D perhaps matching TRBD1 (5 bases). V lost 6 bases and J lost 1, with 13 bases in between. Germline CDR1 is MNHNY and CDR2 is SVGAGI (reference sequence). The CDR3 contains 15 residues. The chain's CDR3 is CASRAGIGSGNTIYF. In DNA form, the CDR3 reads TGTGCCAGCAGGGCAGGGATTGGATCTGGAAACACCATATATTTT.

This clone was counted once. The chain has TRBV7-9 and TRBJ2-5, with 9 positions matching TRBD2. Germline assignment: CDR1 SEHNR and CDR2 FQNEAQ (reference sequence). The ends lost 3 bases at V and 1 base at J; junction bases unmatched: 0. This CDR3 has 14 residues. CDR3 loop: CASSLTSGQETQYF. Written as DNA, the CDR3 is TGTGCCAGCAGCTTGACTAGCGGCCAAGAGACCCAGTACTTC.

This chain uses TRBV7-6 with TRBJ2-1, with 9 bases fitting TRBD2. Germline CDR1 SGHVS, CDR2 FNYEAQ. The trim removed 5 bases at V and 8 bases at J, leaving 13 bases unmatched. The CDR3 extends over 16 amino acids. CDR3 in DNA: TGTGCCAGCAGCCAAGAAAGCGGGAGGAGACTCTATGAGCAGTTCTTC. Encoded protein: CASSQESGRRLYEQFF.

The V gene is TRBV4-1, the J gene TRBJ2-3, with 7 bases lining up with TRBD1. The V gene's germline CDR1 is MGHRA and CDR2 YSYEKL. After removal of 3 bases from V and 0 bases from J, the junction contained 3 bases not matched to a gene. The CDR3 runs to 15 residues. The CDR3 DNA reads as TGCGCCAGCAGCCACCCGACAGGGAGCACAGATACGCAGTATTTT. This encodes CASSHPTGSTDTQYF.

V gene TRBV9 combines with J gene TRBJ2-1; D uncertain. Germline V lookup: CDR1 SGDLS, CDR2 YYNGEE. Trimming took 0 bases from V and 8 from J, leaving 15 bases between them. The CDR3 spans 15 residues. CDR3 coding DNA: TGTGCCAGCAGCGTAGTCCAGGACGAATGGCATGAGCAGTTCTTC. As protein: CASSVVQDEWHEQFF.

This chain uses TRBV9 with TRBJ2-1; the match to TRBD2 covers 10 bases. The CDR3 is made up of 15 amino acids. The V segment lost 1 base and the J segment 4 bases; nucleotides outside the gene matches: 2. Germline assignment: CDR1 SGDLS and CDR2 YYNGEE. CDR3 nucleotides: TGTGCCAGCAGCGTAACTAGCGGGGCTTACAATGAGCAGTTCTTC. Protein sequence: CASSVTSGAYNEQFF.

The V call is TRBV9, the J call TRBJ2-7, with unresolved D. Trimming left V 0 bases short and J 0 bases short, with 10 bases between. The CDR3 length is 15 residues. Germline CDR1 SGDLS, CDR2 YYNGEE. The CDR3 bases are TGTGCCAGCAGCGTAGCTCCGGCGGACTCCTACGAGCAGTACTTC. Translated, it gives CASSVAPADSYEQYF.

This sequence joins TRBV27 and TRBJ2-7; 15 bases agree with TRBD2. V lost 4 bases to trimming and J lost 4 bases; unmatched junction nucleotides: 2. Germline CDR1 is MNHEY and CDR2 is SMNVEV (reference sequence). This CDR3 comprises 15 residues. CDR3 amino acids: CASSWGTSGRYEQYF. The DNA of the CDR3 is TGTGCCAGCAGTTGGGGGACTAGCGGGAGGTACGAGCAGTACTTC.

This chain uses TRBV7-6 with TRBJ2-2, with D possibly matching TRBD2 (6 bases). Germline CDR1 is SGHVS and CDR2 is FNYEAQ. CDR3 length equals 15 residues. Trimming removed 1 base at V and 0 bases at J, with 6 bases between. The CDR3 DNA sequence: TGTGCCAGCAGCTTAGGGGGGGCGAACACCGGGGAGCTGTTTTTT. Translation gives CASSLGGANTGELFF.

The chain carries TRBV7-2 and TRBJ1-5, with D perhaps matching TRBD1 (6 bases). The germline V gene encodes CDR1 SGHTA and CDR2 FQGNSA. V was clipped by 5 bases and J by 9 bases, with 17 bases between them. This CDR3 is 14 amino acids long. This chain's CDR3 is CASSVDRPGGPQHF. Here the CDR3 DNA reads TGTGCCAGCAGCGTCGACAGGCCCGGGGGGCCCCAGCATTTT.

J is TRBJ2-7 and V is TRBV21-1; TRBD2 is the table's D call, not checked against the DNA. TRBV21-1 is deemed a pseudogene. This CDR3 is built from 13 residues. The CDR3 loop reads CASREALEYEQYF. The CDR3 DNA reads TGTGCCAGCAGAGAGGCTCTAGAATACGAGCAGTACTTC.

This rearrangement joins TRBV5-5 to TRBJ1-3; the match to TRBD1 covers 8 bases. Trimming took 2 bases from V and 1 from J; bases not matched to a gene: 8. Germline V gene data show CDR1 as SGHKS and CDR2 as YYEKEE (reference sequence). This CDR3 contains 17 residues. The CDR3 bases are TGTGCCAGCAGCTTAGGCCTGGACAGGGCTTCTGGAAACACCATATATTTT. This sequence encodes CASSLGLDRASGNTIYF.

The rearrangement links TRBV5-1 to TRBJ1-4; D is undetermined. The CDR3 consists of 14 residues. CDR1 is SGHRS and CDR2 is YFSETQ in the germline V gene. V gave up 4 bases and J gave up 12 bases, with 19 bases separating them. The CDR3 protein is CASSPQGITGQLFF. The CDR3 DNA reads as TGCGCCAGCAGCCCTCAAGGGATCACGGGTCAACTGTTTTTT.

CDR3 nucleotide sequence: TGCGCCAGCAGCTTGGCGACAGGGGAGGGTTCCGGGGCCAACGTCCTGACTTTC. Its translation is CASSLATGEGSGANVLTF. The chain couples TRBV5-1 to TRBJ2-6, with D possibly being TRBD1 (8 bases). Trimming took off 0 bases at V and 4 bases at J, with 17 bases between the two ends. The CDR3 sequence is 18 residues long. CDR1 SGHRS and CDR2 YFSETQ come from the germline V gene.

The chain employs TRBV6-4 and TRBJ1-3; 7 positions match TRBD1. The J segment lost 4 bases and the V segment lost 0 bases, leaving 6 bases of the junction unmatched. The CDR3 is 16 amino acids. The germline gives CDR1 MRHNA, CDR2 SNTAGT. CDR3 loop: CASSDSTGLRGNTIYF. The CDR3 bases are TGTGCCAGCAGTGACTCGACAGGGTTAAGGGGAAACACCATATATTTT.

The chain recombines TRBV5-1 with TRBJ1-2, with 7 bases lining up with TRBD1. Germline trimming cut 1 base from V and 8 bases from J; bases unmatched to any gene: 11. CDR1 SGHRS and CDR2 YFSETQ come from the germline V gene. The CDR3 has 15 residues. DNA of the CDR3: TGCGCCAGCAGCTTGAGTCAGGGGGTCGCTTCGGGCTACACCTTC. Translated, it gives CASSLSQGVASGYTF.

The DNA for the CDR3 is TGTGCCAGCACCAGAGCCGGGGTGGAGGGCTATGGCTACACCTTC. Translating it yields CASTRAGVEGYGYTF. The chain joins TRBV11-2 to TRBJ1-2; D unclear. This CDR3 contains 15 residues. CDR1 SGHAT and CDR2 FQNNGV come from the germline V gene. V lost 7 bases and J lost 4, with 19 bases in between.

The chain has TRBV2 and TRBJ2-2, with D perhaps TRBD1 (5 bases). Germline V gene data show CDR1 as SNHLY and CDR2 as FYNNEI. The CDR3 contains 14 residues. V was shortened by 5 bases and J by 1 base, with 8 bases between the two germline ends. The CDR3 bases are TGTGCCAGCAGTCTAGGGGAGAACACCGGGGAGCTGTTTTTT. Its protein is CASSLGENTGELFF.

The V gene is TRBV5-1, the J gene TRBJ1-6, with D possibly being TRBD1 (5 bases). Germline CDR1 and CDR2: SGHRS and YFSETQ. The V end was cut by 4 bases, the J end by 10 bases, with 15 bases between. This CDR3 has 14 residues. The DNA for the CDR3 is TGCGCCAGCAGCCCCCGGGACTTCTACTCACCCCTCCACTTT. This sequence encodes CASSPRDFYSPLHF.

V usage is TRBV7-9 and J usage is TRBJ2-3; TRBD1 matches at 11 bases. V lost 6 bases to trimming and J lost 3 bases; unmatched junction nucleotides: 5. The CDR3 runs to 15 residues. Germline V gives CDR1 SEHNR, CDR2 FQNEAQ (reference sequence). The chain's CDR3 is CASRQGTGGTDTQYF. CDR3 bases: TGTGCCAGCAGGCAGGGGACAGGGGGAACAGATACGCAGTATTTT.

The CDR3 is CASSVDHQGTGYEKLFF. CDR3 nucleotide sequence: TGTGCCAGCAGCGTAGACCACCAAGGGACAGGATATGAAAAACTGTTTTTT. The chain has TRBV9 and TRBJ1-4, with 8 bases matching TRBD1. CDR1 and CDR2 from the germline V gene are SGDLS and YYNGEE. CDR3 length: 17 residues. The J segment lost 6 bases and the V segment lost 0 bases, leaving 10 bases of the junction unmatched.

The chain couples TRBV11-2 to TRBJ2-7; D possibly matches TRBD1 or TRBD2 (6 bases each). V was trimmed by 1 base and J by 1 base, leaving 11 bases between them. The CDR3 is made up of 15 amino acids. Germline V lookup: CDR1 SGHAT, CDR2 FQNNGV. CDR3 loop: CASSLGWRGSYEQYF. For the CDR3, the DNA is TGTGCCAGCAGCTTAGGATGGAGGGGGTCCTACGAGCAGTACTTC.